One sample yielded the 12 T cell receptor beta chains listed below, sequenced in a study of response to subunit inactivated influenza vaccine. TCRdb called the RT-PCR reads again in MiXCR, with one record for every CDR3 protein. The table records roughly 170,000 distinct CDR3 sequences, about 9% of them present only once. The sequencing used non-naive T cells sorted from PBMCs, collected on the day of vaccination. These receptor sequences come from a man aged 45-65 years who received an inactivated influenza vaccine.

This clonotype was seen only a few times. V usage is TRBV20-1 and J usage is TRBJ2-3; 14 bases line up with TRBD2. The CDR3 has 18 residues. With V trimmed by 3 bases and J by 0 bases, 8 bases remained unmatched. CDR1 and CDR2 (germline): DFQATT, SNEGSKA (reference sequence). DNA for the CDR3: TGCAGTGCTAGTTCCCTGACTAGCGGGGGGGCTAGCACAGATACGCAGTATTTT. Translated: CSASSLTSGGASTDTQYF.

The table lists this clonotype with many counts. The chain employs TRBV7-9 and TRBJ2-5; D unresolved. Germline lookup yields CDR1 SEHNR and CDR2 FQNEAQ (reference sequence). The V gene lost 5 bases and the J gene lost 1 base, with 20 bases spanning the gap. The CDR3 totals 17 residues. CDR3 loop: CASSPSRRRAIQETQYF. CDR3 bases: TGTGCCAGCAGCCCATCCAGGAGACGGGCCATCCAAGAGACCCAGTACTTC.

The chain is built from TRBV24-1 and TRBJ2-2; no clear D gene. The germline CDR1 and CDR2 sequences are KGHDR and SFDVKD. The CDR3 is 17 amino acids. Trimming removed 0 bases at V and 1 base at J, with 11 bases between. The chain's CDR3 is CATSDLHGSRNTGELFF. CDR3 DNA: TGTGCCACCAGTGATTTGCACGGTAGTCGGAACACCGGGGAGCTGTTTTTT.

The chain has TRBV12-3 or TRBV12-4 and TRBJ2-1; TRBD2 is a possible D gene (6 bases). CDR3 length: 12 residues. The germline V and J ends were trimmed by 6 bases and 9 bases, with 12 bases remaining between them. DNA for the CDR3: TGTGCCAGCAGGGGGGGAGTCCGTGAGCAGTTCTTC. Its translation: CASRGGVREQFF.

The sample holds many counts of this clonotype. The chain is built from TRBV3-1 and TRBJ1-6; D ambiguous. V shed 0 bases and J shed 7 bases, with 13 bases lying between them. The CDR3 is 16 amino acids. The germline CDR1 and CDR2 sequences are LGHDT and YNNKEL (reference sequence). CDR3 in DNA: TGTGCCAGCAGCCAAGATATAGGGTCGGTGAATTCACCCCTCCACTTT. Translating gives CASSQDIGSVNSPLHF.

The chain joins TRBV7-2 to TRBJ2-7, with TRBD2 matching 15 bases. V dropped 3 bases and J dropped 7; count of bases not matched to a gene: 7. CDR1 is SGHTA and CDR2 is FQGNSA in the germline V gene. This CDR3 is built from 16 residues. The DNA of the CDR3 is TGTGCCAGCAGCTTGACGGGACTAGCGGGGGGCATAGAGCAGTACTTC. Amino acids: CASSLTGLAGGIEQYF.

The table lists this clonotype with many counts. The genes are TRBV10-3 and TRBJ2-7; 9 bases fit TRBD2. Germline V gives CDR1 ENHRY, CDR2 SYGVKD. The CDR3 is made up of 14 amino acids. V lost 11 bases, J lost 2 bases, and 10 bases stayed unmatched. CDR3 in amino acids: CASKPSGTAYEQYF. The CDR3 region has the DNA TGTGCCTCCAAACCTAGCGGGACAGCCTACGAGCAGTACTTC.

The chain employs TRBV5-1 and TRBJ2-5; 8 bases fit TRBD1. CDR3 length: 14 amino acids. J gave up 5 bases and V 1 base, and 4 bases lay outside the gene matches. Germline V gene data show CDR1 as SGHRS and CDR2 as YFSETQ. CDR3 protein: CASSLTSGGETQYF. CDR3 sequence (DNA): TGCGCCAGCAGCTTGACGTCAGGGGGCGAGACCCAGTACTTC.

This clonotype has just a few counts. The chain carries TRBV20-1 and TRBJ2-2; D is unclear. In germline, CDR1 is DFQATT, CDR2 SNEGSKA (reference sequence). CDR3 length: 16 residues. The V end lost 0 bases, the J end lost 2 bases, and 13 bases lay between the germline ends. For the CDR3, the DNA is TGCAGTGCTAGAGAGGCAGGAAGGGCAAACACCGGGGAGCTGTTTTTT. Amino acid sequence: CSAREAGRANTGELFF.

The CDR3 nucleotides read TGCAGTGCCACCTCCGCAGTAAGTTACGAGCAGTACTTC. Translation: CSATSAVSYEQYF. The rearrangement links TRBV20-1 to TRBJ2-7; D gene unclear. Germline assignment: CDR1 DFQATT and CDR2 SNEGSKA (reference sequence). This CDR3 comprises 13 residues. V gave up 6 bases and J gave up 4 bases, with 16 bases separating them.

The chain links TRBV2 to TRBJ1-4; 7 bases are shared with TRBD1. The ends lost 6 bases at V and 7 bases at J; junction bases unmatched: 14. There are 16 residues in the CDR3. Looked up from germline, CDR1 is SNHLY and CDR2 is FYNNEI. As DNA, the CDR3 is TGTGCCAGCAGCCCTCAAGAGGGGGCGCATCGTGAAAAACTGTTTTTT. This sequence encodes CASSPQEGAHREKLFF. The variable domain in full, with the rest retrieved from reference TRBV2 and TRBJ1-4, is EPEVTQTPSHQVTQMGQEVILRCVPISNHLYFYWYRQILGQKVEFLVSFYNNEISEKSEIFDDQFSVERPDGSNFTLKIRSTKLEDSAMYFCASSPQEGAHREKLFFGSGTQLSVL.

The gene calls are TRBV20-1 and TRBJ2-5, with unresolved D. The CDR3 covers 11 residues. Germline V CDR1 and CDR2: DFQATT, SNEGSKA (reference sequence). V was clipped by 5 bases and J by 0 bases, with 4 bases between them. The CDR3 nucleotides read TGCAGTGCTCCGTACCAAGAGACCCAGTACTTC. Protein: CSAPYQETQYF.